One and the same sample provided the 9 T cell receptor beta chains below, sequenced in a study of T cells in Graves' hyperthyroidism and ophthalmopathy (dated by TCRdb to about 2019). The library was obtained by multiplex PCR. TCRdb shows the sequencer as Illumina HiSeq 2000. Amplification of TCR beta CDR3 regions was carried out from RNA transcripts. The TCR CDR3 was subjected to a first round of RT-PCR using the HTBI primer set and the Qiagen OneStep RT-PCR kit. The raw public data were reprocessed by TCRdb itself: fastp quality trimming at Q25, MiXCR clonotype calling, in-frame beta chains only. Under each unique CDR3 protein, matching rows form one entry showing the most common genes and DNA. The sample profile shows around 240,000 distinct CDR3 sequences; just over 14% of them were found once. The ten largest make up 13% of the sample. The sample taken for sequencing was blood. Every receptor here comes from a middle-aged woman with Graves' hyperthyroidism that later progressed to Graves' ophthalmopathy.

This clonotype was detected a few times. The V and J genes are TRBV11-2 and TRBJ1-5, with 7 bases fitting TRBD1. Germline CDR1 and CDR2: SGHAT and FQNNGV. CDR3 length: 16 amino acids. Germline trimming cut 4 bases from V and 5 bases from J; bases unmatched to any gene: 11. CDR3 nucleotide sequence: TGTGCCAGCAGCTCCCCGGTGACAGGGATCGATCAGCCCCAGCATTTT. This sequence encodes CASSSPVTGIDQPQHF. Full variable domain (remainder filled in from reference TRBV11-2 and TRBJ1-5): EAGVAQSPRYKIIEKRQSVAFWCNPISGHATLYWYQQILGQGPKLLIQFQNNGVVDDSQLPKDRFSAERLKGVDSTLKIQPAKLEDSAVYLCASSSPVTGIDQPQHFGDGTRLSIL.

This clonotype was seen repeatedly, ten times or more. The rearrangement uses TRBV12-3 or TRBV12-4 and TRBJ1-6; D gene unclear. V shed 2 bases and J shed 12 bases, with 5 bases lying between them. The CDR3 runs 11 residues. Here the CDR3 DNA reads TGTGCCAGCAGTTTATTGGAACCCCTCCACTTT. Its protein is CASSLLEPLHF.

This clonotype occurred many times. Written as DNA, the CDR3 is TGCAGTGCTAGAGAGTATGGGGGACAGGTGCGGAGCAATCAGCCCCAGCATTTT. Translated: CSAREYGGQVRSNQPQHF. V and J are TRBV20-1 and TRBJ1-5; 8 bases map to TRBD1. The CDR3 is 18 amino acids. The V segment lost 0 bases and the J segment 1 base; nucleotides outside the gene matches: 11. Germline CDR1 and CDR2: DFQATT and SNEGSKA (reference sequence).

Ten or more counts support this clonotype. The chain carries TRBV28 and TRBJ2-3, with D unclear. Germline V gives CDR1 MDHEN, CDR2 SYDVKM. V was trimmed by 6 bases and J by 4 bases, leaving 11 bases between them. This CDR3 contains 13 residues. CDR3 loop: CASSTSRPDTQYF. For the CDR3, the DNA is TGTGCCAGCAGCACGAGTAGGCCAGATACGCAGTATTTT.

This clonotype was recorded many times. The chain has TRBV7-6 and TRBJ1-3, with D hard to call. This CDR3 has 16 amino acids. Germline V gene data show CDR1 as SGHVS and CDR2 as FNYEAQ. V shed 5 bases and J shed 0 bases, with 14 bases lying between them. CDR3 coding DNA: TGTGCCAGCAGCCAACCGTACCTTAGCTCTGGAAACACCATATATTTT. Its translation: CASSQPYLSSGNTIYF.

In its sample, this clonotype was seen many times. V is TRBV6-2 or TRBV6-3 and J is TRBJ2-5; 7 positions match TRBD1. V lost 0 bases, J lost 5 bases, and 9 bases stayed unmatched. There are 16 residues in the CDR3. Germline loops: CDR1 MNHEY, CDR2 SVGEGT. In DNA, the CDR3 is TGTGCCAGCAGTTACTCGATAAAGGGGGCTTGGGAGACCCAGTACTTC. This sequence encodes CASSYSIKGAWETQYF.

This clonotype was seen at least ten times. The rearrangement links TRBV3-1 to TRBJ2-7; the D gene is possibly TRBD1 (6 bases). The CDR3 is 14 residues long. Trimming took 4 bases from V and 2 from J, leaving 12 bases between them. Looked up from germline, CDR1 is LGHDT and CDR2 is YNNKEL (reference sequence). CDR3 in DNA: TGTGCCAGCAGCCCCAGGGGTCCCGCCTACGAGCAGTACTTC. Translation gives CASSPRGPAYEQYF.

The chain links TRBV4-1 to TRBJ1-3, with D unresolved. Between the trimmed V and J ends, which lost 1 base and 4 bases, there was a span of 8 bases. This CDR3 contains 14 residues. Germline loops: CDR1 MGHRA, CDR2 YSYEKL. The CDR3: CASSQGTLGNTIYF. The CDR3 bases are TGCGCCAGCAGCCAAGGCACCTTGGGAAACACCATATATTTT.

This clonotype occurred many times. This chain uses TRBV18 with TRBJ2-2; D is possibly TRBD1 or TRBD2 (5 bases each). This CDR3 has 15 amino acids. Looked up from germline, CDR1 is KGHSH and CDR2 is LQKENI. Trimming removed 4 bases from V and 3 bases from J, with 12 bases in between. The CDR3 region is CASSRSGADTGELFF. CDR3 coding DNA: TGTGCCAGCTCACGATCCGGGGCCGACACCGGGGAGCTGTTTTTT.